Presented here are 31 T cell receptor beta chains from one specimen sequenced in a study of response to subunit inactivated influenza vaccine. Each CDR3 protein gets one entry after TCRdb re-called the RT-PCR reads with MiXCR. The sample consists of roughly 780,000 distinct CDR3 sequences, less than 20% of them appearing once. The source material was PBMCs from blood, sampled roughly 5 days after vaccination. Receptor source: a middle-aged man who received an inactivated influenza vaccine.

Turning to this clonotype: This may come from a read error, since a much larger clone is one base off. V is TRBV2 and J is TRBJ2-7; no clear D. Germline V CDR1 and CDR2: SNHLY, FYNNEI. Trimming removed 4 bases from V and 4 bases from J, with 5 bases in between. The CDR3 has 11 residues. In DNA, the CDR3 is TGTGCCAGCAGTGTTAAGTACGAGCAGTACTTC. Translating gives CASSVKYEQYF.

The V gene is TRBV7-3, the J gene TRBJ2-7; D possibly corresponds to TRBD1 (5 bases). The CDR3 is 15 residues long. In germline, CDR1 is SGHTA, CDR2 FQGTGA. Trimming shortened V by 2 bases and J by 5 bases, and 16 bases separated the two germline ends. As DNA, the CDR3 is TGTGCCAGCAGCTTATTAGGTCTTGGGGCCCACGAGCAGTACTTC. It translates to CASSLLGLGAHEQYF.

Comment on this clonotype: Its ends do not fully match the called genes, so a read error is possible. The rearrangement links TRBV3-1 to TRBJ1-1; TRBD1 matches 7 bases. Germline-derived CDR1 and CDR2 are LGHDT and YNNKEL (reference sequence). The length of the CDR3 is 13 residues. The CDR3 reads CAISPTGDGEAFF. The DNA for the CDR3 is TGTGCCATCAGCCCCACAGGGGACGGAGAAGCTTTCTTT.

This clonotype appeared a few times. The gene calls are TRBV5-6 and TRBJ2-5; D is undetermined. This CDR3 contains 16 residues. Germline CDR1 SGHDT, CDR2 YYEEEE. V was pared by 6 bases and J by 1 base, with 19 bases between. The DNA of the CDR3 is TGTGCCAGCACCCGAAATGGGGTCTGGCTCCAAGAGACCCAGTACTTC. Translating gives CASTRNGVWLQETQYF. The full variable domain, rest sourced from reference TRBV5-6 and TRBJ2-5, is DAGVTQSPTHLIKTRGQQVTLRCSPKSGHDTVSWYQQALGQGPQFIFQYYEEEERQRGNFPDRFSGHQFPNYSSELNVNALLLGDSALYLCASTRNGVWLQETQYFGPGTRLLVL.

The J gene is TRBJ1-6, the V gene TRBV7-2; 7 bases are shared with TRBD1. Per germline, CDR1 SGHTA and CDR2 FQGNSA. V shed 0 bases, J shed 7 bases, and the junction held 3 bases outside the gene matches. This CDR3 is 15 amino acids long. CDR3 coding DNA: TGTGCCAGCAGCTTAGCGGGACAGCAGAATTCACCCCTCCACTTT. Amino acids: CASSLAGQQNSPLHF. Combining the CDR3 with reference TRBV7-2 and TRBJ1-6 gives the whole variable domain GAGVSQSPSNKVTEKGKDVELRCDPISGHTALYWYRQSLGQGLEFLIYFQGNSAPDKSGLPSDRFSAERTGGSVSTLTIQRTQQEDSAVYLCASSLAGQQNSPLHFGNGTRLTVT.

This sequence joins TRBV4-2 and TRBJ1-6; TRBD1 is a possible D gene (5 bases). Germline CDR1 is LGHNA and CDR2 is YNFKEQ. Trimming took off 3 bases at V and 7 bases at J, with 10 bases between the two ends. The CDR3 runs to 14 residues. This chain's CDR3 is CASSQGQENSPLHF. CDR3 nucleotide sequence: TGTGCCAGCAGCCAGGGGCAGGAAAATTCACCCCTCCACTTT.

The chain uses TRBV5-1 and TRBJ2-6; a possible D gene is TRBD1 (5 bases). This CDR3 has 17 residues. Germline V gene data show CDR1 as SGHRS and CDR2 as YFSETQ. Trimming removed 5 bases at V and 0 bases at J, with 15 bases between. The CDR3 here is CASSQSTGNSGANVLTF. The DNA for the CDR3 is TGCGCCAGCAGTCAATCTACAGGTAACTCTGGGGCCAACGTCCTGACTTTC.

This clonotype was seen ten or more times. This chain joins TRBV20-1 and TRBJ1-2; 9 bases line up with TRBD1. The CDR3 covers 18 residues. V trimming: 1 base; J trimming: 2 bases; junction bases outside the gene matches: 14. Germline CDR1 DFQATT, CDR2 SNEGSKA (reference sequence). The CDR3 bases are TGCAGTGCTAGAGGGTTATGGGGACAGGGAAGGAGGAACTATGGCTACACCTTC. This gives the protein CSARGLWGQGRRNYGYTF.

The J gene is TRBJ2-1, the V gene TRBV11-2; no firm D call. The CDR3 is 15 amino acids. V was cut by 4 bases and J by 0 bases, with 10 bases left in between. The germline V gene encodes CDR1 SGHAT and CDR2 FQNNGV. For the CDR3, the DNA is TGTGCCAGCAGCTCCGCGCTCCGCTCCTACAATGAGCAGTTCTTC. Encoded protein: CASSSALRSYNEQFF.

This clonotype was detected only a few times. For the CDR3, the DNA is TGCAGTAAGCGGGAGGGCCGATCCTACGAGCAGTACTTC. Translating it yields CSKREGRSYEQYF. The chain recombines TRBV20-1 with TRBJ2-7; TRBD2 aligns across 10 bases. The V and J ends lost 8 bases and 1 base, in that order; junction bases with no gene match: 5. The CDR3 spans 13 residues. In germline, CDR1 is DFQATT, CDR2 SNEGSKA (reference sequence).

The table lists this clonotype with a few counts. The chain is built from TRBV5-6 and TRBJ2-1; 8 bases match TRBD2. Germline-derived CDR1 and CDR2 are SGHDT and YYEEEE. CDR3 size: 15 residues. J gave up 6 bases and V 1 base, and 6 bases lay outside the gene matches. This chain's CDR3 is CASSLWRGAGNEQFF. The CDR3 DNA reads as TGTGCCAGCAGCTTGTGGCGGGGGGCGGGCAATGAGCAGTTCTTC.

This clonotype has more than one count but fewer than ten. This rearrangement joins TRBV9 to TRBJ2-3; 9 nucleotides align to TRBD2. The junction had 4 bases not matched to a gene; V was cut back by 0 bases and J by 2 bases. This CDR3 spans 16 amino acids. Looked up from germline, CDR1 is SGDLS and CDR2 is YYNGEE. The CDR3 bases are TGTGCCAGCAGCGTAGCGCTAGCGGGATACACAGATACGCAGTATTTT. Translating gives CASSVALAGYTDTQYF. Full variable domain (rest looked up from reference TRBV9 and TRBJ2-3): DSGVTQTPKHLITATGQRVTLRCSPRSGDLSVYWYQQSLDQGLQFLIQYYNGEERAKGNILERFSAQQFPDLHSELNLSSLELGDSALYFCASSVALAGYTDTQYFGPGTRLTVL.

This clonotype was detected once. The V call is TRBV9, the J call TRBJ2-2; unclear D gene. Per germline, CDR1 SGDLS and CDR2 YYNGEE. The CDR3 sequence is 14 residues long. V lost 4 bases, J lost 4 bases, and 11 bases lay in between. CDR3 DNA sequence: TGTGCCAGCAGCCCTAGAGTAGCCACCGGGGAGCTGTTTTTT. This encodes CASSPRVATGELFF.

This clonotype was found many times. The rearrangement joins TRBV29-1 to TRBJ2-1; the match to TRBD2 covers 11 bases. V was pared by 4 bases and J by 5 bases, with 1 base of the junction left unmatched. The length of the CDR3 is 13 residues. Germline assignment: CDR1 SQVTM and CDR2 ANQGSEA. The CDR3 coding sequence is TGCAGCGTTGGGGGACTAGCGGACAATGAGCAGTTCTTC. The encoded protein is CSVGGLADNEQFF.

The rearrangement uses TRBV4-3 and TRBJ2-1; 13 bases match TRBD2. Germline CDR1 reads LGHNA; CDR2 reads YSLEER. The junction had 10 bases not matched to a gene; V was cut back by 1 base and J by 10 bases. The CDR3 has 17 residues. The CDR3 coding sequence is TGCGCCAGCAGCCAAGGGGGGGAGGGACTAGCGGGACACGAGCAGTTCTTC. Protein product: CASSQGGEGLAGHEQFF.

This clonotype was seen repeatedly, ten times or more. This chain connects TRBV24-1 to TRBJ2-2, with 11 nucleotides matching TRBD1. V lost 1 base, J lost 7 bases, and 4 bases stayed unmatched. The CDR3 is 16 amino acids. Per the germline V gene, CDR1 is KGHDR and CDR2 is SFDVKD. Here the CDR3 reads CATSDFRDRGDGELFF. In DNA, the CDR3 is TGTGCCACCAGTGATTTTCGGGACAGGGGGGACGGGGAGCTGTTTTTT.

The gene calls are TRBV5-5 and TRBJ2-2; 7 bases are shared with TRBD1. This CDR3 spans 16 amino acids. Germline CDR1 and CDR2: SGHKS and YYEKEE (reference sequence). V lost 3 bases to trimming and J lost 5 bases; unmatched junction nucleotides: 10. CDR3 bases: TGTGCCAGCAGCTCGGACACAGGGGCTCGAACCGGGGAGCTGTTTTTT. Translated, it gives CASSSDTGARTGELFF.

The rearrangement links TRBV7-9 to TRBJ1-5; D gene uncertain. The CDR3 length is 14 residues. Trimming removed 0 bases from V and 3 bases from J, with 6 bases in between. CDR1 is SEHNR, CDR2 FQNEAQ, per germline (reference sequence). The CDR3 is CASSLAGANQPQHF. For the CDR3, the DNA is TGTGCCAGCAGCTTAGCAGGAGCCAATCAGCCCCAGCATTTT.

This clonotype was observed a few times. CDR3 nucleotides: TGCAGTGCTAGTCTGACGGGGAACACTGAAGCTTTCTTT. It translates to CSASLTGNTEAFF. The chain is built from TRBV20-1 and TRBJ1-1, with no clear D. Trimming stripped 3 bases from V and 1 base from J, with 9 bases between. The CDR3 is 13 amino acids. Germline CDR1 and CDR2: DFQATT and SNEGSKA (reference sequence).

This sequence joins TRBV6-1 and TRBJ1-5, with 7 bases aligning to TRBD1. This CDR3 spans 13 amino acids. Trimming took 4 bases from V and 11 from J; bases not matched to a gene: 8. Germline loops: CDR1 MNHNS, CDR2 SASEGT. CDR3 region: CASSGQGPGSQHF. DNA for the CDR3: TGTGCCAGCAGTGGACAGGGTCCAGGGTCCCAGCATTTT.

This clonotype was observed a single time. The V gene is TRBV12-5, the J gene TRBJ2-1, with a tentative D call TRBD1 (5 bases). V was shortened by 5 bases and J by 4 bases, with 21 bases between the two germline ends. CDR1 and CDR2 (germline): LGHNT, FRNRAP. This CDR3 has 17 amino acids. The CDR3 DNA reads as TGTGCTAGTGGTCGCCCGTTTCCAGGGTGTACTTACAATGAGCAGTTCTTC. It translates to CASGRPFPGCTYNEQFF. The full variable domain, with the rest looked up from reference TRBV12-5 and TRBJ2-1, is DARVTQTPRHKVTEMGQEVTMRCQPILGHNTVFWYRQTMMQGLELLAYFRNRAPLDDSGMPKDRFSAEMPDATLATLKIQPSEPRDSAVYFCASGRPFPGCTYNEQFFGPGTRLTVL.

Points on this clonotype: One junction end disagrees with the germline gene, perhaps due to a read error. The chain uses TRBV12-3 or TRBV12-4 and TRBJ2-1; TRBD1 might be the D (6 bases). This CDR3 is 15 amino acids long. CDR3 sequence (DNA): TGTGCCAGCAGTTCCACCACCCCGGACAGCAATGAGCAGCTCTTC. Translating it yields CASSSTTPDSNEQLF.

This clonotype was counted between two and nine times. This sequence joins TRBV27 and TRBJ2-1; D may correspond to TRBD1 or TRBD2 (5 bases each). Trimming pared 7 bases from V and 8 bases from J, leaving 9 bases between. Germline CDR1 and CDR2: MNHEY and SMNVEV (reference sequence). The CDR3 loop spans 11 amino acids. The CDR3 DNA reads as TGTGCCAGCAAGGTGGGGGATGAGCAGTTCTTC. Its translation is CASKVGDEQFF.

In its sample, this clonotype was seen a few times. The chain carries TRBV12-5 and TRBJ2-6; D is unclear. This CDR3 spans 13 amino acids. Germline lookup yields CDR1 LGHNT and CDR2 FRNRAP. Trimming pared 7 bases from V and 1 base from J, leaving 5 bases between. Here the CDR3 reads CASAISGANVLTF. CDR3 DNA sequence: TGTGCTAGTGCCATATCTGGGGCCAACGTCCTGACTTTC. Using reference TRBV12-5 and TRBJ2-6 for the parts outside the CDR3, the full variable domain is DARVTQTPRHKVTEMGQEVTMRCQPILGHNTVFWYRQTMMQGLELLAYFRNRAPLDDSGMPKDRFSAEMPDATLATLKIQPSEPRDSAVYFCASAISGANVLTFGAGSRLTVL.

This clonotype has ten or more counts. The genes are TRBV20-1 and TRBJ2-1; 9 nucleotides line up with TRBD1. Germline trimming cut 6 bases from V and 2 bases from J; bases unmatched to any gene: 8. Germline assignment: CDR1 DFQATT and CDR2 SNEGSKA (reference sequence). This CDR3 is 15 amino acids long. The CDR3 reads CSAATGTGTYNEQFF. The DNA of the CDR3 is TGCAGTGCCGCTACCGGGACAGGGACCTACAATGAGCAGTTCTTC.

The chain uses TRBV11-1 and TRBJ2-7, with 8 positions matching TRBD2. The CDR3 covers 18 residues. Germline CDR1 is SGHAT and CDR2 is FQDESV (reference sequence). V lost 4 bases and J lost 3; bases outside the gene matches: 17. Written as DNA, the CDR3 is TGTGCCAGCAGCTCGAAGAGCGGGAGCCCTGATTTTTTCTACGAGCAGTACTTC. Translated, it gives CASSSKSGSPDFFYEQYF. The complete variable domain, with remaining parts taken from reference TRBV11-1 and TRBJ2-7, reads EAEVAQSPRYKITEKSQAVAFWCDPISGHATLYWYRQILGQGPELLVQFQDESVVDDSQLPKDRFSAERLKGVDSTLKIQPAELGDSAMYLCASSSKSGSPDFFYEQYFGPGTRLTVT.

A word on this clonotype: The junction shows a germline mismatch at one end, possibly a read error. This chain connects TRBV4-1 to TRBJ1-2; D is unclear. Germline V gene data show CDR1 as MGHRA and CDR2 as YSYEKL. The CDR3 runs to 16 residues. The CDR3 protein is CASSPHRARGGYGDTF. CDR3 bases: TGCGCCAGCAGCCCGCACCGGGCCAGAGGAGGCTATGGCGACACCTTC.

The chain couples TRBV6-1 to TRBJ2-7, with a possible D match to TRBD1 (6 bases). This CDR3 region has 14 residues. CDR1 and CDR2 from the germline V gene are MNHNS and SASEGT. V was trimmed by 5 bases and J by 0 bases, leaving 11 bases between them. In DNA, the CDR3 is TGTGCCAGCAGTACGACAGGACTCTCCTACGAGCAGTACTTC. It codes for CASSTTGLSYEQYF.

The V gene is TRBV25-1, the J gene TRBJ2-2, with 8 positions matching TRBD2. The CDR3 loop spans 15 amino acids. Losses at the gene ends were 5 bases for V and 2 bases for J; bases not matched to a gene: 4. Germline CDR1 reads MGHDK; CDR2 reads SYGVNS. This CDR3 is CASSKTSGNTGELFF. The CDR3 DNA reads as TGTGCCAGCAGTAAAACTAGCGGCAACACCGGGGAGCTGTTTTTT.

The rearrangement links TRBV6-1 to TRBJ2-7, with 9 bases matching TRBD2. The junction had 9 bases not matched to a gene; V was cut back by 6 bases and J by 3 bases. The CDR3 contains 15 residues. Germline CDR1 is MNHNS and CDR2 is SASEGT. In DNA, the CDR3 is TGTGCCAGCAGCGAAAGCGGGAGGACCCTCTACGAGCAGTACTTC. It yields the protein CASSESGRTLYEQYF.

Notes on this clonotype: The junction does not match germline at one end; this may be a read error. The CDR3 region has the DNA TGTGCCAGCTCGGCAAACTATGCCTACACCTTC. Translation: CASSANYAYTF. The V and J genes are TRBV7-9 and TRBJ1-2; no clear D gene. CDR3 length: 11 amino acids. CDR1 is SEHNR and CDR2 is FQNEAQ in the germline V gene (reference sequence).